These 4 T cell receptor beta chains were sequenced from one sample in a study of control samples from healthy donors and cancer patients. The table came from immunoSEQ multiplex PCR; TCRdb's copy has only in-frame clones and leaves some out. The data show approximately 220,000 clones, 90% to 95% seen once. The sequenced material came from blood. All receptors come from a man in his fifties or sixties in good health.

V and J are TRBV24-1 and TRBJ1-1; the D is unclear. Trimming stripped 2 bases from V and 2 bases from J, with 5 bases between. This CDR3 is built from 13 residues. Germline V CDR1 and CDR2: KGHDR, SFDVKD. CDR3 coding DNA: TGTGCCACCAGTGATTCTAGTAACACTGAAGCTTTCTTT. Translation: CATSDSSNTEAFF.

The genes are TRBV6-5 and TRBJ2-2; the D gene is possibly TRBD2 (7 bases). Germline CDR1 MNHEY, CDR2 SVGAGI. V lost 4 bases to trimming and J lost 1 base, with 13 bases between them. The CDR3 spans 16 residues. For the CDR3, the DNA is TGTGCCAGCAGTTTCGCCGGGGGGCGGAACACCGGGGAGCTGTTTTTT. It translates to CASSFAGGRNTGELFF.

This sequence joins TRBV11-2 and TRBJ2-1, with 7 bases lining up with TRBD2. V shed 7 bases, J shed 2 bases, and the junction held 11 bases outside the gene matches. Germline V gives CDR1 SGHAT, CDR2 FQNNGV. The CDR3 is 16 amino acids. Here the CDR3 DNA reads TGTGCCAGCACCCTCGGGGTGGCGGGGGCCTACAATGAGCAGTTCTTC. It specifies CASTLGVAGAYNEQFF.

The chain links TRBV5-6 to TRBJ2-5; possibly TRBD1 for D (9 bases). CDR3 length equals 16 residues. The germline V gene has CDR1 SGHDT and CDR2 YYEEEE. V was clipped by 3 bases and J by 5 bases, with 20 bases between them. This chain's CDR3 is CASSWTGAGGRETQYF. The CDR3 bases are TGTGCCAGCAGCTGGACAGGGGCGGGAGGTCGGGAGACCCAGTACTTC.